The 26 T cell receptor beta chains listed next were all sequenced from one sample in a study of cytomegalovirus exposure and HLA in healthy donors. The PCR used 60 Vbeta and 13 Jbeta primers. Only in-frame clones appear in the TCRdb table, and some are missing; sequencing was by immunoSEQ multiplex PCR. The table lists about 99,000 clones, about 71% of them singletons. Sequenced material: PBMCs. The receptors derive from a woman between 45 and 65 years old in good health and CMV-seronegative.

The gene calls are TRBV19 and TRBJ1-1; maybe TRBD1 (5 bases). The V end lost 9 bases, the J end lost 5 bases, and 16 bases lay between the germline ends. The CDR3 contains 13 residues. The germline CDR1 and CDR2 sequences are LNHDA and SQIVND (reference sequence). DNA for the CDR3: TGTGCCAGCAAGGCGGGGGGAACTACTGAAGCTTTCTTT. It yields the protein CASKAGGTTEAFF.

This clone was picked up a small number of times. CDR3 DNA sequence: TGTGCCAGCAGCTCCCAAAAACCAGCGGACAGGGACGAAGCTTTCTTT. Translating it yields CASSSQKPADRDEAFF. The J gene is TRBJ1-1, the V gene TRBV11-3; the match to TRBD1 covers 8 bases. Germline-derived CDR1 and CDR2 are SGHNT and YENEEA. The junction had 15 bases not matched to a gene; V was cut back by 4 bases and J by 8 bases. There are 16 residues in the CDR3.

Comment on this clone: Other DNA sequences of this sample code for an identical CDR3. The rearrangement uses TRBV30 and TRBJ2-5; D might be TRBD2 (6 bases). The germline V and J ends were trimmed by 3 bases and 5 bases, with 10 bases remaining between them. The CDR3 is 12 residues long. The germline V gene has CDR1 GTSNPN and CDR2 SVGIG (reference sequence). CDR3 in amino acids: CAWSGRGETQYF. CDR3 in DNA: TGTGCCTGGAGCGGTCGGGGGGAGACCCAGTACTTC.

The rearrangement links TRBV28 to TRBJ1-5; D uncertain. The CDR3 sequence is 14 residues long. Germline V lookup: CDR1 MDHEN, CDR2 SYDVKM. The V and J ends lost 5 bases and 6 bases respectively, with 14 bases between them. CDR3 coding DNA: TGTGCCAGCAGTCGAAAACAGACGAGTCAGCCCCAGCATTTT. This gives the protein CASSRKQTSQPQHF.

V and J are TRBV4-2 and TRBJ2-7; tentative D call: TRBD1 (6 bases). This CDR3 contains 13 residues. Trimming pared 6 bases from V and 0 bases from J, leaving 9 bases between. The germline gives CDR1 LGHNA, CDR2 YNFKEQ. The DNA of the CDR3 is TGTGCCAGCAGTCCGGACAGCTCCTACGAGCAGTACTTC. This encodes CASSPDSSYEQYF.

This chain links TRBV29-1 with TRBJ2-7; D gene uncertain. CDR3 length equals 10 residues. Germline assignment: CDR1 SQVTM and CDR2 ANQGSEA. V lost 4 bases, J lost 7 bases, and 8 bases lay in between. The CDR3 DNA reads TGCAGCGTTGGCACCGGGGAGCAGTACTTC. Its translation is CSVGTGEQYF.

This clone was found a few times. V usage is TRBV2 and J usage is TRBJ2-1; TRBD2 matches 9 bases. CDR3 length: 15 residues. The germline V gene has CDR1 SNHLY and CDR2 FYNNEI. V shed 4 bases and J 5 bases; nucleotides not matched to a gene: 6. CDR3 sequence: CASSVEGLADNEQFF. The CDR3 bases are TGTGCCAGCAGTGTTGAGGGACTAGCCGACAATGAGCAGTTCTTC.

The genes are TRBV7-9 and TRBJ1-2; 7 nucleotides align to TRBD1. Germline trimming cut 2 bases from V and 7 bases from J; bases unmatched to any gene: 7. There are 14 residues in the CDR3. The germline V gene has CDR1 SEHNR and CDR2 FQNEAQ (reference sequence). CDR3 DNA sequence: TGTGCCAGCAGCTTATCTACGGGACAGCGTGGCTACACCTTC. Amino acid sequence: CASSLSTGQRGYTF.

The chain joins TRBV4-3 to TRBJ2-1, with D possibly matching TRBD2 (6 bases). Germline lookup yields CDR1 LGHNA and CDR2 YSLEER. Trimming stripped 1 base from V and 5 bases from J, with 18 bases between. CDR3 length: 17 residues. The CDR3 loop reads CASSQVFGGPRHNEQFF. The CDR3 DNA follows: TGCGCCAGCAGCCAAGTTTTCGGAGGGCCCCGGCACAATGAGCAGTTCTTC.

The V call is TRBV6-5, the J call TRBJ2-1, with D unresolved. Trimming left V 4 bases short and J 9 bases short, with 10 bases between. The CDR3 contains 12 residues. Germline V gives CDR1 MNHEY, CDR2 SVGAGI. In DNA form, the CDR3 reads TGTGCCAGCAGTTTGAGAGTTGGTGAGCAGTTCTTC. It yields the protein CASSLRVGEQFF.

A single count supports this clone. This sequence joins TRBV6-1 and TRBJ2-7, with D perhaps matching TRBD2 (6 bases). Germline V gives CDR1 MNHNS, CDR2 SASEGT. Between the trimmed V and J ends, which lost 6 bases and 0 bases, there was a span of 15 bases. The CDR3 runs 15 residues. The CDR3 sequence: CASRGGPPSSYEQYF. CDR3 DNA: TGTGCCAGCAGGGGGGGTCCTCCGAGCTCCTACGAGCAGTACTTC.

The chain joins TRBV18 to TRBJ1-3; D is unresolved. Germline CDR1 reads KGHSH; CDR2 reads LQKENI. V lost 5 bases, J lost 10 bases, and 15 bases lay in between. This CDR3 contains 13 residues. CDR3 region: CASSSQGDQTIYF. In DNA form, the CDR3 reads TGTGCCAGCTCAAGCCAAGGAGACCAAACCATATATTTT.

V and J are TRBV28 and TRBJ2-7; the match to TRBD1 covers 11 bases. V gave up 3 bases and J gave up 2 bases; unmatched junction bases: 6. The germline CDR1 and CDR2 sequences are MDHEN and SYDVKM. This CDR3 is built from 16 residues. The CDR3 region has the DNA TGTGCCAGCAGTTTGATCTCGGGACAGGGGGCCTACGAGCAGTACTTC. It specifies CASSLISGQGAYEQYF.

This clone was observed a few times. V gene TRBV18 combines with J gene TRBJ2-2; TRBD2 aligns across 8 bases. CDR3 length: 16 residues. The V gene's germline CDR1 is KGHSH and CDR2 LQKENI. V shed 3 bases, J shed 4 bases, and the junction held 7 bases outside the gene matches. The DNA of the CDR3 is TGTGCCAGCTCACCCGCGGGGGGCGGAGGCACCGGGGAGCTGTTTTTT. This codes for CASSPAGGGGTGELFF.

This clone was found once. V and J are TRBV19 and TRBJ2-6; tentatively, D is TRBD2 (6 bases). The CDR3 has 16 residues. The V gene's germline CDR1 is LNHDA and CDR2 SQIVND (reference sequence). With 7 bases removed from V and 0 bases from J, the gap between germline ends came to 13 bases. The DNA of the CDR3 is TGTGCCAGTACGGGGACTGAAAGCTCTGGGGCCAACGTCCTGACTTTC. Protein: CASTGTESSGANVLTF.

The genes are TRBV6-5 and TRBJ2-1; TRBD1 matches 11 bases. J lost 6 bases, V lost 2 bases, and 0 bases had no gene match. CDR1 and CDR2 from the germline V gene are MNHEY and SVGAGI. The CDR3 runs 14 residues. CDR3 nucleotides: TGTGCCAGCAGTTACGGACAGGGGGCCAATGAGCAGTTCTTC. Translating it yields CASSYGQGANEQFF.

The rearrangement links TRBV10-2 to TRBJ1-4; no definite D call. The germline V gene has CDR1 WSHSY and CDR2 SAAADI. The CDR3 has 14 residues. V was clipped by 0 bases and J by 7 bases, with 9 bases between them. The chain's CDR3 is CASSESRQREKLFF. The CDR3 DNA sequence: TGCGCCAGCAGTGAGTCCCGGCAGCGTGAAAAACTGTTTTTT.

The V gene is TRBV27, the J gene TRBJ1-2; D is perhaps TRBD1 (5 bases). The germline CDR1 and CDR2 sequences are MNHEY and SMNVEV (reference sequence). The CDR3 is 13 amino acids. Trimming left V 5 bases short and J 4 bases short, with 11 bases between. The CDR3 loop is CASSLQGVYGYTF. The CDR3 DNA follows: TGTGCCAGCAGTCTTCAGGGCGTCTATGGCTACACCTTC.

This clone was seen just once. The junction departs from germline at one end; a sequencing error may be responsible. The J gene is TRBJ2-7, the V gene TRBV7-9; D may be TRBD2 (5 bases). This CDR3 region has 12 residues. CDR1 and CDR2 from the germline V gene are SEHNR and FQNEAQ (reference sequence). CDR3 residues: CSSSRDYYEQYF. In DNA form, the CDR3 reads TGTTCCAGCAGCCGAGACTACTACGAGCAGTACTTC. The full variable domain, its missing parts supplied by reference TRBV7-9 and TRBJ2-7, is DTGVSQNPRHKITKRGQNVTFRCDPISEHNRLYWYRQTLGQGPEFLTYFQNEAQLEKSRLLSDRFSAERPKGSFSTLEIQRTEQGDSAMYLCSSSRDYYEQYFGPGTRLTVT.

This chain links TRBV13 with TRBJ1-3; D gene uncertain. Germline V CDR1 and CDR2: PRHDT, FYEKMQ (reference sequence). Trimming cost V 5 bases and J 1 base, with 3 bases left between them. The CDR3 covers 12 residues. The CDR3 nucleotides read TGTGCCAGCAGCCCTTCTGGAAACACCATATATTTT. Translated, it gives CASSPSGNTIYF.

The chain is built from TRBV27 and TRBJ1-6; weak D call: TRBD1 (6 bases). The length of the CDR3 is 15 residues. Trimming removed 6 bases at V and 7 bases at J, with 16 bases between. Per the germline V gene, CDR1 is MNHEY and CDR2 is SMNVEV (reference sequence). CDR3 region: CASRGGYRENSPLHF. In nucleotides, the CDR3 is TGTGCCAGCAGAGGGGGATACAGGGAGAATTCACCCCTCCACTTT.

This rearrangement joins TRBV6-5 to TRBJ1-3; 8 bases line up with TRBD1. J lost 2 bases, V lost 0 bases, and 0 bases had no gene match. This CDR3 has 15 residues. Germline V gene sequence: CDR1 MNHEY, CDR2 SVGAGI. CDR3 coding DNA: TGTGCCAGCAGTTACTCGGACAGGGCTGGAAACACCATATATTTT. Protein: CASSYSDRAGNTIYF.

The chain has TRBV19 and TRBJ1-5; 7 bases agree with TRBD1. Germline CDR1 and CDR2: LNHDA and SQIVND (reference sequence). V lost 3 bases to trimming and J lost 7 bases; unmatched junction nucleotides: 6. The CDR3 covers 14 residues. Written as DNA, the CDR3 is TGTGCCAGTAGTATCGACAGGGTTCGCCAGCCCCAGCATTTT. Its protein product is CASSIDRVRQPQHF.

The CDR3 protein is CASSYLETDTQYF. DNA of the CDR3: TGTGCCAGCAGTTACTTAGAAACAGATACGCAGTATTTT. V usage is TRBV6-5 and J usage is TRBJ2-3, with D unclear. This CDR3 comprises 13 residues. Trimming stripped 1 base from V and 3 bases from J, with 5 bases between. The germline gives CDR1 MNHEY, CDR2 SVGAGI.

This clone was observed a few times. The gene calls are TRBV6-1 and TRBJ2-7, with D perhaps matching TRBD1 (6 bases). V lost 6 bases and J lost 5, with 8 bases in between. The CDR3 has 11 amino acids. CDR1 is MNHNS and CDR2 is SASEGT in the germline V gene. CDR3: CASSTGHEQYF. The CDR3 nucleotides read TGTGCCAGCAGCACAGGGCACGAGCAGTACTTC.

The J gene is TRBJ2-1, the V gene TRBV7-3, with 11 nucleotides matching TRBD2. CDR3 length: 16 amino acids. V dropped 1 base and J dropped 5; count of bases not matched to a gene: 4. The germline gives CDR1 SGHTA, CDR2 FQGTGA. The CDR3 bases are TGTGCCAGCAGCTTAAAAGCTAGCGGGAGGCACAATGAGCAGTTCTTC. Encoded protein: CASSLKASGRHNEQFF.